Presented here are 24 T cell receptor beta chains from one specimen sequenced in a study of blood T cell repertoires in COVID-19. TCRdb's table, derived via immunoSEQ multiplex PCR, lists solely in-frame clones and lacks some. This repertoire shows about 270,000 clones, under 90% found once; its top ten account for roughly 2.2%. Sequencing used peripheral blood. All receptors come from a man in his fifties or sixties with acute or convalescent COVID-19.

The rearrangement joins TRBV15 to TRBJ2-3, with TRBD2 matching over 7 bases. This CDR3 is 17 amino acids long. Germline-derived CDR1 and CDR2 are LNHNV and YYDKDF (reference sequence). With 0 bases clipped from V and 2 bases from J, the junction kept 8 bases outside the gene matches. In nucleotides, the CDR3 is TGTGCCACCAGCAGAGAAGGGCTAGCGGTAGCCACAGATACGCAGTATTTT. Translation: CATSREGLAVATDTQYF.

The V call is TRBV5-5, the J call TRBJ2-3, with TRBD2 matching 7 bases. This CDR3 comprises 15 residues. V shed 3 bases and J 0 bases; nucleotides not matched to a gene: 4. Germline V gene lookup returns CDR1 SGHKS and CDR2 YYEKEE (reference sequence). The CDR3 sequence is CASSWWGGSTDTQYF. The CDR3 DNA reads TGTGCCAGCAGCTGGTGGGGGGGGAGCACAGATACGCAGTATTTT.

The chain recombines TRBV7-9 with TRBJ2-7, with 7 nucleotides matching TRBD1. Germline V lookup: CDR1 SEHNR, CDR2 FQNEAQ (reference sequence). The CDR3 runs to 12 residues. V lost 1 base, J lost 8 bases, and 2 bases stayed unmatched. This chain's CDR3 is CASSLETGKQYF. CDR3 DNA: TGTGCCAGCAGCTTAGAGACAGGGAAGCAGTACTTC.

The chain has TRBV29-1 and TRBJ2-7, with 10 nucleotides matching TRBD1. Germline V CDR1 and CDR2: SQVTM, ANQGSEA. This CDR3 is built from 13 residues. V gave up 6 bases and J gave up 6 bases; unmatched junction bases: 8. As DNA, the CDR3 is TGCAGCGTCGCCCGACAGGGGGCTGGCGAGCAGTACTTC. This encodes CSVARQGAGEQYF.

The rearrangement joins TRBV3-1 (or the pseudogene TRBV3-2) to TRBJ1-5; the match to TRBD1 covers 8 bases. This CDR3 comprises 15 residues. Germline CDR1 LGHDT, CDR2 YNNKEL (reference sequence). The J segment lost 4 bases and the V segment lost 4 bases, leaving 6 bases of the junction unmatched. The CDR3 loop is CASSLGTGGNQPQHF. CDR3 DNA: TGTGCCAGCAGCCTAGGGACAGGCGGAAATCAGCCCCAGCATTTT.

The chain recombines TRBV3-1 (or the pseudogene TRBV3-2) with TRBJ1-4; tentatively, D is TRBD1 (5 bases). Trimming left V 1 base short and J 3 bases short, with 9 bases between. CDR3 length: 15 residues. CDR1 and CDR2 from the germline V gene are LGHDT and YNNKEL (reference sequence). The DNA of the CDR3 is TGTGCCAGCAGCCAAGGGGGGGTTTCTAATGAAAAACTGTTTTTT. It is translated as CASSQGGVSNEKLFF.

This CDR3 is CASSPLFGDRTVSNYGYTF. As DNA, the CDR3 is TGTGCCAGCAGCCCCCTTTTCGGTGACAGGACCGTATCCAACTATGGCTACACCTTC. The rearrangement uses TRBV5-8 and TRBJ1-2, with D possibly TRBD1 on 6 matching bases. With 4 bases removed from V and 2 bases from J, the gap between germline ends came to 27 bases. Germline V gives CDR1 SGHTS, CDR2 YDEGEE. This CDR3 has 19 amino acids.

This clone was counted between two and nine times. V gene TRBV7-2 combines with J gene TRBJ1-1; no definite D call. Per germline, CDR1 SGHTA and CDR2 FQGNSA. CDR3 length equals 14 residues. Trimming removed 5 bases at V and 1 base at J, with 11 bases between. CDR3 amino acids: CASSRPTGNTEAFF. Written as DNA, the CDR3 is TGTGCCAGCAGCCGTCCCACGGGGAACACTGAAGCTTTCTTT.

The V gene is TRBV2, the J gene TRBJ2-7; D is perhaps TRBD2 (6 bases). This CDR3 contains 14 residues. The V end lost 6 bases, the J end lost 2 bases, and 14 bases lay between the germline ends. CDR1 is SNHLY, CDR2 FYNNEI, per germline. Here the CDR3 reads CASSEGGAPYEQYF. CDR3 bases: TGTGCCAGCAGCGAGGGCGGGGCCCCCTACGAGCAGTACTTC.

The V call is TRBV4-2, the J call TRBJ2-7, with a weak D call TRBD2 (6 bases). V lost 0 bases and J 7 bases, leaving 19 bases between the germline ends. CDR1 LGHNA and CDR2 YNFKEQ come from the germline V gene. This CDR3 is 16 amino acids long. Here the CDR3 DNA reads TGTGCCAGCAGCCAAGATCGCGGGACCTGGGGAAGAGAGCAGTACTTC. Its translation is CASSQDRGTWGREQYF.

Of note for this clone: The sample carries other DNA sequences with the same CDR3. In nucleotides, the CDR3 is TGTGCCAGCAGTGGACTAGCGGGGACAGATACGCAGTATTTT. Translating it yields CASSGLAGTDTQYF. The J gene is TRBJ2-3, the V gene TRBV2, with TRBD2 identical over 11 bases. The CDR3 loop spans 14 amino acids. The junction had 0 bases not matched to a gene; V was cut back by 4 bases and J by 3 bases. Germline V CDR1 and CDR2: SNHLY, FYNNEI.

This chain connects TRBV24-1 to TRBJ1-4; 9 positions match TRBD1. Per germline, CDR1 KGHDR and CDR2 SFDVKD. The CDR3 is made up of 15 amino acids. Trimming cost V 2 bases and J 4 bases; bases outside gene matches: 1. CDR3 nucleotide sequence: TGTGCCACCAGTGATTCGGGACAGGGTAATGAAAAACTGTTTTTT. Residues: CATSDSGQGNEKLFF.

In this sample, this clone turned up a few times. The chain joins TRBV5-5 to TRBJ1-2, with 8 positions matching TRBD1. J gave up 0 bases and V 1 base, and 5 bases lay outside the gene matches. The CDR3 is 16 residues long. CDR1 is SGHKS and CDR2 is YYEKEE in the germline V gene (reference sequence). Here the CDR3 reads CASSLRQGASNYGYTF. CDR3 sequence (DNA): TGTGCCAGCAGCTTGCGGCAGGGGGCCTCTAACTATGGCTACACCTTC.

The rearrangement links TRBV12-5 to TRBJ1-1, with 8 bases aligning to TRBD1. This CDR3 has 15 residues. Trimming removed 6 bases from V and 4 bases from J; junction bases left unmatched: 10. CDR1 is LGHNT, CDR2 FRNRAP, per germline. The CDR3 loop is CASGRGTGLGTEAFF. As DNA, the CDR3 is TGTGCTAGTGGCCGCGGGACAGGCCTTGGCACTGAAGCTTTCTTT. Full variable domain (rest looked up from reference TRBV12-5 and TRBJ1-1): DARVTQTPRHKVTEMGQEVTMRCQPILGHNTVFWYRQTMMQGLELLAYFRNRAPLDDSGMPKDRFSAEMPDATLATLKIQPSEPRDSAVYFCASGRGTGLGTEAFFGQGTRLTVV.

The chain joins TRBV7-8 to TRBJ2-7; TRBD1 matches 10 bases. The V segment lost 5 bases and the J segment 3 bases; nucleotides outside the gene matches: 7. The CDR3 is 15 residues long. The germline gives CDR1 SGHVS, CDR2 FQNEAQ. The DNA of the CDR3 is TGTGCCAGCAGCCCGAGGCGGGACAGGGGCTACGAGCAGTACTTC. Its protein is CASSPRRDRGYEQYF.

The chain links TRBV5-1 to TRBJ2-5; the D is unclear. Looked up from germline, CDR1 is SGHRS and CDR2 is YFSETQ. V lost 0 bases and J lost 1, with 10 bases in between. The CDR3 is 15 amino acids. Here the CDR3 DNA reads TGCGCCAGCAGCTTGGCCTGGCGGATCCAAGAGACCCAGTACTTC. Translation: CASSLAWRIQETQYF.

CDR3 sequence (DNA): TGTGCCAGCAGCTTAGAGATCGCGGGGTCCTATGGCTACACCTTC. It is translated as CASSLEIAGSYGYTF. The gene calls are TRBV7-2 and TRBJ1-2; D gene unclear. The V and J ends lost 1 base and 4 bases respectively, with 13 bases between them. Germline loops: CDR1 SGHTA, CDR2 FQGNSA. This CDR3 has 15 residues.

The chain couples TRBV12-3 or TRBV12-4 to TRBJ2-2; maybe TRBD1 (5 bases). V shed 6 bases and J shed 4 bases, with 9 bases lying between them. The CDR3 spans 13 residues. The CDR3 reads CASSYTGTGELFF. The CDR3 nucleotides read TGTGCCAGCAGCTATACAGGCACCGGGGAGCTGTTTTTT.

The V call is TRBV6-1, the J call TRBJ2-7; 9 positions match TRBD1. The CDR3 consists of 15 residues. Germline V lookup: CDR1 MNHNS, CDR2 SASEGT. J gave up 2 bases and V 2 bases, and 4 bases lay outside the gene matches. In DNA form, the CDR3 reads TGTGCCAGCAGTGAAAGTGGGACAGGGACCTACGAGCAGTACTTC. Its translation is CASSESGTGTYEQYF.

In this sample, this clone turned up a few times. The CDR3 DNA reads TGTGCCAGCAGCCAAGAGGGGGCAGGGCACTACTATGGCTACACCTTC. This translates into CASSQEGAGHYYGYTF. The V call is TRBV3-1 (or the pseudogene TRBV3-2), the J call TRBJ1-2, with D possibly matching TRBD1 (6 bases). Germline V lookup: CDR1 LGHDT, CDR2 YNNKEL (reference sequence). Trimming took 0 bases from V and 3 from J, leaving 14 bases between them. The CDR3 loop spans 16 amino acids.

This sequence joins TRBV27 and TRBJ1-1, with D maybe TRBD1 (6 bases). CDR3 length equals 15 residues. The germline gives CDR1 MNHEY, CDR2 SMNVEV (reference sequence). V dropped 2 bases and J dropped 1 base, with 11 bases sitting between them. The CDR3 coding sequence is TGTGCCAGCAGTTTAACCAGGGGCGCGAACACTGAAGCTTTCTTT. It encodes CASSLTRGANTEAFF.

This clone was observed a single time. This chain links TRBV30 with TRBJ2-7; 13 bases are shared with TRBD2. Germline CDR1 reads GTSNPN; CDR2 reads SVGIG (reference sequence). The CDR3 length is 16 residues. J was trimmed by 6 bases and V by 3 bases; bases with no gene match: 11. CDR3 nucleotides: TGTGCCTGGAGGTCGGGACTAGCGGGGCCCCGGGTCGAGCAGTACTTC. Encoded protein: CAWRSGLAGPRVEQYF.

A remark on this clone: The junction and the germline gene differ at one end; a read error may be behind it. The chain uses TRBV12-3 or TRBV12-4 and TRBJ1-1; 7 bases agree with TRBD1. CDR3 length equals 12 residues. The DNA for the CDR3 is TGTGCCAGCACCGAATGGGGGGACAGACTACACTTT. Translating it yields CASTEWGDRLHF.

Details on this clone: Other DNA sequences in the sample encode the same CDR3. The chain uses TRBV15 and TRBJ1-1, with TRBD1 matching over 7 bases. The ends lost 1 base at V and 3 bases at J; junction bases unmatched: 5. The CDR3 spans 15 residues. From germline, CDR1 is LNHNV and CDR2 YYDKDF (reference sequence). The CDR3 coding sequence is TGTGCCACCAGCAGAGGGAGGGGGCTGGACACTGAAGCTTTCTTT. This translates into CATSRGRGLDTEAFF. Full variable domain (outside the CDR3, taken from reference TRBV15 and TRBJ1-1): DAMVIQNPRYQVTQFGKPVTLSCSQTLNHNVMYWYQQKSSQAPKLLFHYYDKDFNNEADTPDNFQSRRPNTSFCFLDIRSPGLGDTAMYLCATSRGRGLDTEAFFGQGTRLTVV.